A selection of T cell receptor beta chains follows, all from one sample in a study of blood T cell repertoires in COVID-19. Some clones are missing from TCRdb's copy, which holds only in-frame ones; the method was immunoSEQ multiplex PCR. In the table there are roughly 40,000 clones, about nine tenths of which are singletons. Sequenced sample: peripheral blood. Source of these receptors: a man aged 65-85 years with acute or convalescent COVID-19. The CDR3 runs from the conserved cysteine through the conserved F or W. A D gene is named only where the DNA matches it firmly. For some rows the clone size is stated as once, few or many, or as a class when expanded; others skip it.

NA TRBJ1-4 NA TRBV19 TGTGCCAGTAGTACCCAAGGCTCTACCGGGGAAAAACTGTTTTTT CASSTQGSTGEKLFF
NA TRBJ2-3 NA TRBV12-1 TGTGCCAGCAGCTTCCTACGCGGGACTAGCGGGAGGATGGATACGCAGTATTTT CASSFLRGTSGRMDTQYF
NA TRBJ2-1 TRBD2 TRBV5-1 TGCGCCAGCAGCTTGCTGACTAGCGGGAATGAGCAGTTCTTC CASSLLTSGNEQFF
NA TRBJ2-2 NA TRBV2 TGTGCCAGCAGTGAAGCTAGCCCCACCGGGGAGCTGTTTTTT CASSEASPTGELFF
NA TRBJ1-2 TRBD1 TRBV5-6 TGTGCCAGCAGCTTGACAGGGGCAGGGGCATATGGCTACACCTTC CASSLTGAGAYGYTF
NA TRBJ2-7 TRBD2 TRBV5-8 TGTGCCAGCAGCTTGGAGGCGGGAGCTGTCTACGAGCAGTACTTC CASSLEAGAVYEQYF
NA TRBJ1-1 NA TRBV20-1 TGCAGTGCAGGCAGGGGAGAAGCTTTCTTT CSAGRGEAFF
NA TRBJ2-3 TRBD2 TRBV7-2 TGTGCCAGCAGCCCACGCCTAGCGGGAGGGCCAGATACGCAGTATTTT CASSPRLAGGPDTQYF
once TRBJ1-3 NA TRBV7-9 TGTGCCAGCACCCCTGAGGCAGCAAGAAACACCATATATTTT CASTPEAARNTIYF
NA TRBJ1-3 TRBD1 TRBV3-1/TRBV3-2 TGTGCCAGCAGCGTTTCTCCAGGCGACAGGGGTAGCTCTGGAAACACCATATATTTT CASSVSPGDRGSSGNTIYF
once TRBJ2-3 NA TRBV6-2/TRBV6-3 TGTGCCAGCAGTGACACCGTCGGAGGGGACGCAGATACGCAGTATTTT CASSDTVGGDADTQYF
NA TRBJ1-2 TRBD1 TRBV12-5 TGTGCTAGTGGTTTTGGACAGGACGGGCGCTACACCTTC CASGFGQDGRYTF
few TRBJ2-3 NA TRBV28 TGTGCCAGCAGTCTTGGCAGCACAGATACGCAGTATTTT CASSLGSTDTQYF
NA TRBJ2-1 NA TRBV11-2 TGTGCCAGCAGCACCCGGGAGCTAAATGAGCAGTTCTTC CASSTRELNEQFF
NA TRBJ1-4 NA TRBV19 TGTGCCAGTGCACCCGTTAGGCAGGGACTACCAACTAATGAAAAACTGTTTTTT CASAPVRQGLPTNEKLFF
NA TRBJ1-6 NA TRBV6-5 TGTGCCAGCAGTACCCGGGAGCCCCTAATCGGTGGCCTCCACTTT CASSTREPLIGGLHF
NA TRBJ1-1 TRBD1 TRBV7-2 TGTGCCAGCAGCCCACAGACAGGGGAGAACACTGAAGCTTTCTTT CASSPQTGENTEAFF
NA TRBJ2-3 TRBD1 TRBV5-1 TGCGCCTCAAATACGGCCGGACAGGGCACAGATACGCAGTATTTT CASNTAGQGTDTQYF
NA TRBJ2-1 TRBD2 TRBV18 TGTGCCAGCTCACCGGGACTAGCGACCTCCTACAATGAGCAGTTCTTC CASSPGLATSYNEQFF
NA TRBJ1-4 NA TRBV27 TGTGCCAGCAGGCGGACAGTAACTAATGAAAAACTGTTTTTT CASRRTVTNEKLFF
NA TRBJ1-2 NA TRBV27 TGTGCCAGCAAACTAACCAGTAACTATGGCTACACCTTC CASKLTSNYGYTF
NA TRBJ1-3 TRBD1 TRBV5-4 TGTGCCAGCAGCCCTGGGGACAGCTACTCTGGAAACACCATATATTTT CASSPGDSYSGNTIYF
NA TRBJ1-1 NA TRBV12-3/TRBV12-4 TGTGCCAGCAGTTTTGGAGGGGTGGCTTTCTTT CASSFGGVAFF
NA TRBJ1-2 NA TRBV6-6 TGTGCCAGCTCCCGAGGAGCGGGCGTATGGGGCTACACCTTC CASSRGAGVWGYTF
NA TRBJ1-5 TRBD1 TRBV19 TGTGCCAGTAGTATAAACAGGGACAGCTACAATCAGCCCCAGCATTTT CASSINRDSYNQPQHF
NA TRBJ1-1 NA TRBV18 TGTGCCAGCTCACCACGGTTGCAGGGAAGCATGAACACTGAAGCTTTCTTT CASSPRLQGSMNTEAFF
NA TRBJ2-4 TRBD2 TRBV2 TGTGCCAGCAGGCCCGGGACTAGCAAAAACATTCAGTACTTC CASRPGTSKNIQYF
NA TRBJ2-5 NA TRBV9 TGTGCCAGCAGCGTAGGAGGCTGGATACCCAAAAAAGAGACCCAGTACTTC CASSVGGWIPKKETQYF
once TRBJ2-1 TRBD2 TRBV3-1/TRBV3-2 TGTGCCAGCAGACCTAGCGGGAGAGTTAATGAGCAGTTCTTC CASRPSGRVNEQFF
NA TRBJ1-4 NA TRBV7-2 TGTGCCAGCAGCTCCGACAGACTCACTAATGAAAAACTGTTTTTT CASSSDRLTNEKLFF
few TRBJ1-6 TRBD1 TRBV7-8 TGTGCCAGCAGTCCCGGGACAGGGACTTCTGCGACCCTCCACTTT CASSPGTGTSATLHF
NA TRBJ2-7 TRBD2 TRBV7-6 TGTGCCAGCAGCCCTGGACTAGCGCTAACTCCCTCCTACGAGCAGTACTTC CASSPGLALTPSYEQYF
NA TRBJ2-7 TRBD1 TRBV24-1 TGTGCCACCAGTGACTCAGGACAGGGAGGTTCCTACGAGCAGTACTTC CATSDSGQGGSYEQYF
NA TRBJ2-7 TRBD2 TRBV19 TGTGCCAGTAGCACTAGCGGGATCTACGAGCAGTACTTC CASSTSGIYEQYF
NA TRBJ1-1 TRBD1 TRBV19 TGTGCCAGTAGTACTGGGACAGGGGGTTGGACTGAAGCTTTCTTT CASSTGTGGWTEAFF
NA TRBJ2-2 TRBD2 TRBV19 TGTGCCAGTCGTCCCAGGACTAGCTGTCCCGGGGAGCTGTTTTTT CASRPRTSCPGELFF
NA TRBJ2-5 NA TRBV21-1 TGTGCCAGCGGGTGGGGACTAGCGGGAGTTAACGGAGAGACCCAGTACTTC CASGWGLAGVNGETQYF
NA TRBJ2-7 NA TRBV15 TGTGCCACCAGCAGAGGGGACGGGAGCGCAATAATCTACGAGCAGTACTTC CATSRGDGSAIIYEQYF
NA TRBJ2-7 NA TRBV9 TGTGCCAGCAGCGTAGAAGGAACTAGTGCCTACGAGCAGTACTTC CASSVEGTSAYEQYF
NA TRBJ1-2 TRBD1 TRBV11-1 TGTGCCAGCAGGGGACAGGGGGCGCAAGGCTACACCTTC CASRGQGAQGYTF
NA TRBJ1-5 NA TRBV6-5 TGTGCCAGGAAAACCCGACAGGCAAATCAGCCCCAGCATTTT CARKTRQANQPQHF
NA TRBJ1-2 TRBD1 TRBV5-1 TGCGCCAGCAGCTTCTCGGCAGGGGGTCGTGCTAACTATGGCTACACCTTC CASSFSAGGRANYGYTF
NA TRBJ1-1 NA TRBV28 TGTGCCAGCAGTGAGACTCGGACTGAAGCTTTCTTT CASSETRTEAFF
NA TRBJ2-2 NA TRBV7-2 TGTGCCAGCAGCCCAAGGGGTGGGAACACCGGGGAGCTGTTTTTT CASSPRGGNTGELFF
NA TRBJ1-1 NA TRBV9 TGTGCCAGCAGCGCGGAGGGGGGGTCTGAAGCTTTCTTT CASSAEGGSEAFF
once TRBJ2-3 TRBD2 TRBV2 TGTGCCAGCAGTGAAGCTGTAGCGGGATCCACAGATACGCAGTATTTT CASSEAVAGSTDTQYF